A single sample is the source of the 10 T cell receptor beta chains below, sequenced in a study of blood T cell repertoires in COVID-19. Libraries were prepared by immunoSEQ multiplex PCR; TCRdb keeps only in-frame clonotypes and omits some of them. The sample holds 140,000 or so clones, approximately 79% seen once. Sequenced input: peripheral blood. These receptors were obtained from a man in his fifties with active or convalescent COVID-19.

This chain uses TRBV5-8 with TRBJ2-3; 9 nucleotides align to TRBD2. Germline CDR1 is SGHTS and CDR2 is YDEGEE. Losses at the gene ends were 1 base for V and 2 bases for J; bases not matched to a gene: 5. The length of the CDR3 is 16 residues. The CDR3 region is CASSLSLAGSTDTQYF. CDR3 bases: TGTGCCAGCAGCTTGTCTCTAGCGGGATCCACAGATACGCAGTATTTT.

J is TRBJ2-7 and V is TRBV11-2, with D possibly TRBD2 on 7 matching bases. Germline assignment: CDR1 SGHAT and CDR2 FQNNGV. Trimming cost V 0 bases and J 4 bases, with 13 bases left between them. CDR3 size: 15 residues. The CDR3 DNA reads TGTGCCAGCAGCTTAGAGGGCGGGGGCGCGTACGAGCAGTACTTC. It is translated as CASSLEGGGAYEQYF.

On this clone itself: The junction and the germline gene differ at one end; a read error may be behind it. This chain joins TRBV15 and TRBJ2-7, with 10 bases that match TRBD2. This CDR3 has 13 residues. Germline values: CDR1 LNHNV, CDR2 YYDKDF (reference sequence). The CDR3 coding sequence is TGTGCCACCAGCAGAGAAAGCGGGAGGGCCTCGGACTTC. Its translation: CATSRESGRASDF. The full variable domain, completed using reference TRBV15 and TRBJ2-7, is DAMVIQNPRYQVTQFGKPVTLSCSQTLNHNVMYWYQQKSSQAPKLLFHYYDKDFNNEADTPDNFQSRRPNTSFCFLDIRSPGLGDTAMYLCATSRESGRASDFGPGTRLTVT.

The V and J genes are TRBV27 and TRBJ1-1; 10 nucleotides align to TRBD1. The CDR3 length is 12 residues. The V and J ends lost 5 bases and 8 bases, in that order; junction bases with no gene match: 2. Germline loops: CDR1 MNHEY, CDR2 SMNVEV (reference sequence). CDR3 DNA sequence: TGTGCCAGCAGTCTGACAGGGGGCGAAGCTTTCTTT. It encodes CASSLTGGEAFF.

The rearrangement links TRBV7-9 to TRBJ2-7; 8 bases agree with TRBD1. Germline V gene lookup returns CDR1 SEHNR and CDR2 FQNEAQ (reference sequence). This CDR3 has 12 amino acids. The J segment lost 6 bases and the V segment lost 5 bases, leaving 3 bases of the junction unmatched. CDR3 region: CASSQDRGEQYF. The CDR3, as DNA: TGTGCCAGCAGCCAAGACAGGGGCGAGCAGTACTTC.

Points on this clone: Within the sample, other DNA sequences also encode this same CDR3. The gene calls are TRBV19 and TRBJ2-1; possibly TRBD2 for D (6 bases). This CDR3 is 13 amino acids long. V gave up 1 base and J gave up 10 bases, with 11 bases separating them. Per the germline V gene, CDR1 is LNHDA and CDR2 is SQIVND (reference sequence). CDR3 sequence reads: CASSIVEGSEQFF. In DNA form, the CDR3 reads TGTGCCAGTAGTATAGTGGAGGGTAGCGAGCAGTTCTTC. The full variable domain, its missing parts supplied by reference TRBV19 and TRBJ2-1, is DGGITQSPKYLFRKEGQNVTLSCEQNLNHDAMYWYRQDPGQGLRLIYYSQIVNDFQKGDIAEGYSVSREKKESFPLTVTSAQKNPTAFYLCASSIVEGSEQFFGPGTRLTVL.

The chain employs TRBV5-4 and TRBJ2-6; possible D gene TRBD1, 6 bases. The V end was cut by 1 base, the J end by 3 bases, with 8 bases between. Germline CDR1 SGHNT, CDR2 YYREEE (reference sequence). This CDR3 contains 15 residues. CDR3 coding DNA: TGTGCCAGCAGCTTGATAGGGGGTGGGGCCAACGTCCTGACTTTC. Translating it yields CASSLIGGGANVLTF.

CDR3: CASSPGLESTDTQYF. The CDR3 nucleotides read TGTGCCAGCTCACCCGGACTAGAAAGCACAGATACGCAGTATTTT. This chain connects TRBV18 to TRBJ2-3, with 7 bases matching TRBD2. The length of the CDR3 is 15 residues. Trimming cost V 3 bases and J 0 bases; bases outside gene matches: 3. CDR1 is KGHSH, CDR2 LQKENI, per germline. The complete variable domain, with remaining parts taken from reference TRBV18 and TRBJ2-3, reads NAGVMQNPRHLVRRRGQEARLRCSPMKGHSHVYWYRQLPEEGLKFMVYLQKENIIDESGMPKERFSAEFPKEGPSILRIQQVVRGDSAAYFCASSPGLESTDTQYFGPGTRLTVL.

The rearrangement links TRBV28 to TRBJ2-1; 9 bases agree with TRBD2. The CDR3 contains 15 residues. J was trimmed by 4 bases and V by 5 bases; bases with no gene match: 6. Germline CDR1 is MDHEN and CDR2 is SYDVKM. This CDR3 reads CASSPPAGGYNEQFF. The CDR3 DNA reads as TGTGCCAGCAGTCCTCCGGCGGGAGGGTACAATGAGCAGTTCTTC.

V usage is TRBV27 and J usage is TRBJ1-5; the match to TRBD1 covers 7 bases. V shed 6 bases, J shed 4 bases, and the junction held 6 bases outside the gene matches. Germline V gene data show CDR1 as MNHEY and CDR2 as SMNVEV (reference sequence). This CDR3 region has 14 residues. CDR3: CASSIFRGNQPQHF. The CDR3 DNA follows: TGTGCCAGCAGCATCTTCAGGGGGAATCAGCCCCAGCATTTT.